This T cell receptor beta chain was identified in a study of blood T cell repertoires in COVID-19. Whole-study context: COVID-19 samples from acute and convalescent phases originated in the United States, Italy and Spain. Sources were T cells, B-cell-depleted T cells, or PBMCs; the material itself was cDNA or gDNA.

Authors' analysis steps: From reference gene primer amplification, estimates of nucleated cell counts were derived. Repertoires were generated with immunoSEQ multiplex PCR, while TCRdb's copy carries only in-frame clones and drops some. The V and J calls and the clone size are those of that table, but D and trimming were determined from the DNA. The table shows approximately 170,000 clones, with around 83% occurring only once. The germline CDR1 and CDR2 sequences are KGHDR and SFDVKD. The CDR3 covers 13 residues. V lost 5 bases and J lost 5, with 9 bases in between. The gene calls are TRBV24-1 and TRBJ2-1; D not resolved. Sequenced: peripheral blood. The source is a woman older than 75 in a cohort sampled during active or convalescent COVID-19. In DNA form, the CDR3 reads TGTGCCACCAGTGCGCGGTACGACAATGAGCAGTTCTTC. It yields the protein CATSARYDNEQFF.